These 16 T cell receptor beta chains came from one sample sequenced in a study of control samples from healthy donors and cancer patients. TCRdb's table, derived via immunoSEQ multiplex PCR, lists solely in-frame clones and lacks some. The ten most abundant clones cover roughly 2% of a sample with roughly 190,000 clones. The sequencing input was blood. The receptors derive from a woman between 25 and 40 years old in good health.

The chain uses TRBV10-2 and TRBJ1-2, with D maybe TRBD1 (5 bases). The V and J ends lost 3 bases and 2 bases respectively, with 13 bases between them. Germline V lookup: CDR1 WSHSY, CDR2 SAAADI. The CDR3 sequence is 15 residues long. The CDR3 nucleotides read TGCGCCAGCAGTGACCTCAGGGCCCCAAACTATGGCTACACCTTC. Protein product: CASSDLRAPNYGYTF.

The chain has TRBV5-1 and TRBJ1-1; D unclear. Germline assignment: CDR1 SGHRS and CDR2 YFSETQ. The CDR3 has 13 amino acids. V lost 5 bases to trimming and J lost 0 bases, with 8 bases between them. The CDR3 region has the DNA TGCGCCAGCAGATTACATCTGAACACTGAAGCTTTCTTT. This gives the protein CASRLHLNTEAFF.

Its frequency marks this clone as large (0.1 to 1%). The chain combines TRBV27 with TRBJ1-5; 8 nucleotides agree with TRBD1. The CDR3 runs 17 residues. The V and J ends lost 6 bases and 0 bases, in that order; junction bases with no gene match: 10. Looked up from germline, CDR1 is MNHEY and CDR2 is SMNVEV (reference sequence). DNA for the CDR3: TGTGCCAGCAGACTAGGGACAGGAATTTATAGCAATCAGCCCCAGCATTTT. Its protein product is CASRLGTGIYSNQPQHF.

The V gene is TRBV7-9, the J gene TRBJ1-3; the D is unclear. This CDR3 is 16 amino acids long. Germline V gives CDR1 SEHNR, CDR2 FQNEAQ (reference sequence). Trimming removed 5 bases from V and 3 bases from J, with 17 bases in between. The CDR3 nucleotides are TGTGCCAGCAGCCACGTTCAGGTGGGAGTTGGAAACACCATATATTTT. Amino acid sequence: CASSHVQVGVGNTIYF.

This CDR3 reads CASRFTGRINYGYTF. Here the CDR3 DNA reads TGTGCCAGCCGCTTTACAGGCCGTATTAACTATGGCTACACCTTC. This chain joins TRBV28 and TRBJ1-2; D perhaps matches TRBD1 (5 bases). The length of the CDR3 is 15 residues. Trimming removed 8 bases from V and 1 base from J, with 17 bases in between. The V gene's germline CDR1 is MDHEN and CDR2 SYDVKM.

The rearrangement uses TRBV30 and TRBJ1-3; no clear D gene. This CDR3 region has 12 residues. CDR1 and CDR2 from the germline V gene are GTSNPN and SVGIG (reference sequence). The V and J ends lost 1 base and 2 bases respectively, with 3 bases between them. CDR3 region: CAWSETGNTIYF. CDR3 in DNA: TGTGCCTGGAGTGAGACTGGAAACACCATATATTTT. Filled out from reference TRBV30 and TRBJ1-3, the complete variable domain reads SQTIHQWPATLVQPVGSPLSLECTVEGTSNPNLYWYRQAAGRGLQLLFYSVGIGQISSEVPQNLSASRPQDRQFILSSKKLLLSDSGFYLCAWSETGNTIYFGEGSWLTVV.

The V and J genes are TRBV27 and TRBJ1-5, with D unresolved. The CDR3 is 12 residues long. Deletions cut 4 bases from V and 3 bases from J, with 4 bases between. Per the germline V gene, CDR1 is MNHEY and CDR2 is SMNVEV (reference sequence). CDR3 protein: CASSSFNQPQHF. The CDR3 DNA is TGTGCCAGCAGTTCCTTCAATCAGCCCCAGCATTTT.

This chain joins TRBV27 and TRBJ1-2; 10 bases fit TRBD1. Looked up from germline, CDR1 is MNHEY and CDR2 is SMNVEV (reference sequence). The CDR3 runs to 15 residues. The V segment lost 4 bases and the J segment 7 bases; nucleotides outside the gene matches: 9. For the CDR3, the DNA is TGTGCCAGCAGTTACCAAGACAGGGGGCAAGGTGGCTACACCTTC. Amino acid sequence: CASSYQDRGQGGYTF.

The rearrangement uses TRBV7-2 and TRBJ1-4, with D maybe TRBD1 (6 bases). V was pared by 3 bases and J by 5 bases, with 7 bases between. The CDR3 contains 13 residues. Germline CDR1 SGHTA, CDR2 FQGNSA. DNA of the CDR3: TGTGCCAGCAGCTTTACAGGGAATGAAAAACTGTTTTTT. It codes for CASSFTGNEKLFF.

The chain employs TRBV6-5 and TRBJ1-5; unclear D gene. The CDR3 sequence is 14 residues long. From germline, CDR1 is MNHEY and CDR2 SVGAGI. Trimming shortened V by 0 bases and J by 5 bases, and 8 bases separated the two germline ends. The CDR3 reads CASSYSSPYQPQHF. DNA of the CDR3: TGTGCCAGCAGTTACTCCAGCCCTTATCAGCCCCAGCATTTT.

The chain employs TRBV7-2 and TRBJ1-3, with D hard to call. Trimming left V 5 bases short and J 2 bases short, with 19 bases between. CDR3 size: 17 residues. Germline lookup yields CDR1 SGHTA and CDR2 FQGNSA. CDR3 nucleotides: TGTGCCAGCAGCAAGACGGGAGTGAACACCCCTGGAAACACCATATATTTT. Translated, it gives CASSKTGVNTPGNTIYF.

The chain employs TRBV15 and TRBJ2-7; D possibly uses TRBD1 or TRBD2 (5 bases each). V lost 0 bases, J lost 1 base, and 7 bases lay in between. Germline V lookup: CDR1 LNHNV, CDR2 YYDKDF (reference sequence). This CDR3 comprises 14 residues. CDR3 region: CATSRDGGSYEQYF. CDR3 DNA sequence: TGTGCCACCAGCAGAGATGGGGGATCCTACGAGCAGTACTTC. Together with reference TRBV15 and TRBJ2-7, the CDR3 gives the full variable domain: DAMVIQNPRYQVTQFGKPVTLSCSQTLNHNVMYWYQQKSSQAPKLLFHYYDKDFNNEADTPDNFQSRRPNTSFCFLDIRSPGLGDTAMYLCATSRDGGSYEQYFGPGTRLTVT.

The CDR3 DNA sequence: TGTGCCAGCAGACCTGGGGGCGGAGGCTACACCTTC. This translates into CASRPGGGGYTF. The chain employs TRBV14 and TRBJ1-2, with TRBD1 as a possible D gene (6 bases). V was trimmed by 6 bases and J by 8 bases, leaving 13 bases between them. CDR1 SGHDN and CDR2 FVKESK come from the germline V gene. The CDR3 covers 12 residues.

The rearrangement uses TRBV5-8 and TRBJ2-7; TRBD1 matches 7 bases. This CDR3 contains 14 residues. V trimming: 1 base; J trimming: 1 base; junction bases outside the gene matches: 2. In germline, CDR1 is SGHTS, CDR2 YDEGEE. In DNA form, the CDR3 reads TGTGCCAGCAGCTTGACAGGGGTTTCCTACGAGCAGTACTTC. It yields the protein CASSLTGVSYEQYF.

The CDR3 loop is CASSGVYSNQPQHF. In nucleotides, the CDR3 is TGTGCCAGCAGTGGAGTCTATAGCAATCAGCCCCAGCATTTT. J is TRBJ1-5 and V is TRBV6-6; D is uncertain. Germline CDR1 MNHNY, CDR2 SVGAGI (reference sequence). Trimming cost V 5 bases and J 0 bases, with 8 bases left between them. CDR3 length equals 14 residues.

The chain combines TRBV5-5 with TRBJ1-5; no reliable D call. CDR1 is SGHKS and CDR2 is YYEKEE in the germline V gene (reference sequence). This CDR3 region has 15 residues. V lost 0 bases, J lost 7 bases, and 14 bases lay in between. Here the CDR3 DNA reads TGTGCCAGCAGCTTGGTTGGTAGAGAGATCCAGCCCCAGCATTTT. The encoded protein is CASSLVGREIQPQHF.